What follows is one T cell receptor beta chain and its context. Its antigen remains unidentified. The data were taken from a study of post-analysis software for immune sequencing data. Study-wide background: Both relapsing-remitting and secondary progressive multiple sclerosis featured among the disease courses, as did progressive-relapsing multiple sclerosis. General study findings and limits: Relative to controls, patients with multiple sclerosis showed significantly lower normalized Chao1 diversity. By F measure, samples from a shared preparation batch strongly co-clustered. Controls had lower frequencies than patients of 4 or 5 TRBV segments, which included TRBV5-6, TRBV5-1 and TRBV20-1.

The CDR3 covers 15 residues. The germline V gene encodes CDR1 SGDLS and CDR2 YYNGEE. Unmatched junction bases numbered 6, after V lost 0 bases and J lost 7 bases. Included in the TCR beta cDNA libraries were unique molecular identifiers. Roughly 500,000 cDNA molecules were obtained from approximately 0.91 to 9.4 million T cells. TCRdb processed the PCR reads anew with MiXCR; each CDR3 protein has one entry. The table shows fewer than 850,000 distinct CDR3 sequences, with about 27% occurring only once. The sequencing sample was made of blood. This TCR derives from a girl aged 5 to 17 with multiple sclerosis. The genes are TRBV9 and TRBJ2-3; TRBD2 matches at 9 bases. This CDR3 is CASSVGGGATYTQYF. CDR3 DNA sequence: TGTGCCAGCAGCGTAGGCGGGGGGGCTACATATACGCAGTATTTT. Full variable domain (outside the CDR3, taken from reference TRBV9 and TRBJ2-3): DSGVTQTPKHLITATGQRVTLRCSPRSGDLSVYWYQQSLDQGLQFLIQYYNGEERAKGNILERFSAQQFPDLHSELNLSSLELGDSALYFCASSVGGGATYTQYFGPGTRLTVL.